This is a list of T cell receptor beta chains from one sample in a study of blood T cell repertoires in COVID-19. Libraries were prepared by immunoSEQ multiplex PCR; TCRdb keeps only in-frame clonotypes and omits some of them. Of just under 70,000 clones listed, roughly 88% are singletons. The sequenced sample consisted of peripheral blood. The receptors were sampled from a man between 25 and 39 years old with acute or convalescent COVID-19. CDR3s include the opening cysteine and the closing phenylalanine or tryptophan. The D gene is left open where the match is weak. Rows give clone size only sometimes, using once, few, many, or a class for an expanded clone.

clone size | J gene | V gene | D gene | CDR3 protein | CDR3 DNA
once | TRBJ2-2 | TRBV19 | TRBD1 | CATRQGTTGELFF | TGTGCCACACGACAGGGGACGACCGGGGAGCTGTTTTTT
. | TRBJ2-7 | TRBV19 | TRBD1 | CASSNGQGWEQYF | TGTGCCAGTAGTAACGGACAGGGGTGGGAGCAGTACTTC
. | TRBJ2-7 | TRBV5-4 | TRBD2 | CASNVGGAGGRIEQYF | TGTGCCAGCAACGTTGGGGGAGCGGGCGGGAGGATAGAGCAGTACTTC
. | TRBJ1-1 | TRBV5-1 | TRBD1 | CASSSDRENTEAFF | TGCGCCAGCAGCTCGGACAGGGAGAACACTGAAGCTTTCTTT
once | TRBJ1-1 | TRBV11-2 | . | CASSLDRRQEAFF | TGTGCCAGCAGCTTAGATCGCCGACAGGAAGCTTTCTTT
. | TRBJ1-1 | TRBV15 | TRBD1 | CATSRVGTGRTEAFF | TGTGCCACCAGCAGAGTAGGGACAGGGAGGACTGAAGCTTTCTTT
. | TRBJ2-7 | TRBV2 | TRBD1 | CASGGGTGGSYEQYF | TGTGCCAGCGGCGGGGGGACAGGGGGCTCCTACGAGCAGTACTTC
. | TRBJ2-7 | TRBV2 | TRBD2 | CASSGGRSSYEQYF | TGTGCCAGCTCAGGCGGGAGGAGCTCCTACGAGCAGTACTTC
. | TRBJ1-2 | TRBV5-6 | . | CASSLFRETLAYGYTF | TGTGCCAGCAGCCTATTCCGGGAGACCCTCGCCTATGGCTACACCTTC
. | TRBJ2-1 | TRBV6-5 | . | CASGTLGGEQFF | TGTGCCAGCGGTACCCTTGGGGGGGAGCAGTTCTTC
. | TRBJ2-3 | TRBV3-1/TRBV3-2 | TRBD2 | CASSQEGKAGGPWKDTQYF | TGTGCCAGCAGCCAAGAGGGAAAAGCGGGAGGGCCCTGGAAAGATACGCAGTATTTT
once | TRBJ2-7 | TRBV28 | . | CASSLLGDLTYEQYF | TGTGCCAGCAGTTTGCTGGGGGACTTGACCTACGAGCAGTACTTC
. | TRBJ2-1 | TRBV27 | . | CASTTVGGSYNEQFF | TGTGCCAGCACCACAGTGGGGGGCTCCTACAATGAGCAGTTCTTC